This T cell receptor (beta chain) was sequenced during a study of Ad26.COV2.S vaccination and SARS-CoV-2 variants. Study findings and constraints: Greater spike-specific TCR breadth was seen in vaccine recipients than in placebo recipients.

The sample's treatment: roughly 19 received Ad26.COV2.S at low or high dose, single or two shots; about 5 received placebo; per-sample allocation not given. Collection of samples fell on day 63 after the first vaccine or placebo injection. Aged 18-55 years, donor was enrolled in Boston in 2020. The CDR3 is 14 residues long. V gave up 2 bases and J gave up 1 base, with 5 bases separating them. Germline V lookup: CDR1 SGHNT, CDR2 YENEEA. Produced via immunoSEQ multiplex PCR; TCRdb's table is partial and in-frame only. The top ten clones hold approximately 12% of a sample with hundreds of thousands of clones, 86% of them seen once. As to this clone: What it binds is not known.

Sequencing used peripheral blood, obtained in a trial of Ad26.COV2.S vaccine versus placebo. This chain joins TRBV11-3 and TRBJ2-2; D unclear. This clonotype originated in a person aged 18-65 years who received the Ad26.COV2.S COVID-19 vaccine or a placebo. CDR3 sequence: CASSLTGNTGELFF. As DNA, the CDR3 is TGTGCCAGCAGCTTAACGGGGAACACCGGGGAGCTGTTTTTT.